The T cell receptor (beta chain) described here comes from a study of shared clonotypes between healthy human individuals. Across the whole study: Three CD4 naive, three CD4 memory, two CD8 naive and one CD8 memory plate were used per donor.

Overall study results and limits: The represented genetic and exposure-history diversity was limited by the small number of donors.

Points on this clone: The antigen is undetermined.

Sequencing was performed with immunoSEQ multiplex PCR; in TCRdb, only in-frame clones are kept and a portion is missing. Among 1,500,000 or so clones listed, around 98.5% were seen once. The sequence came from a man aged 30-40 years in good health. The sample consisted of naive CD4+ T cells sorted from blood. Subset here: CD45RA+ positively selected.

CDR3 loop: CASSFNHRQGTRTQYF. In DNA form, the CDR3 reads TGTGCCAGCAGCTTCAACCACCGACAGGGGACGAGGACCCAGTACTTC. The V call is TRBV11-2, the J call TRBJ2-5, with 8 bases that match TRBD1. There are 16 residues in the CDR3. Germline V gene data show CDR1 as SGHAT and CDR2 as FQNNGV. With 3 bases clipped from V and 7 bases from J, the junction kept 13 bases outside the gene matches.